This entry concerns a single T cell receptor (beta chain). Its antigen remains unknown. The sample originates from a study of shared clonotypes between healthy human individuals. General study findings and limits: Unshared clonotypes carried lower generation probabilities than those common to all four donors.

Positively selected for CCR7, the CD45RO-negative cells used as naive CD8 cells excluded terminally differentiated effector memory CD45RA+ cells. This table comes from immunoSEQ multiplex PCR, and its TCRdb copy is limited to in-frame clones, with some not included. The data contain approximately 840,000 clones, 90% to 98% of them singletons. The germline gives CDR1 MNHEY, CDR2 SMNVEV (reference sequence). Unmatched junction bases numbered 8, after V lost 8 bases and J lost 2 bases. The CDR3 length is 16 residues. The J gene is TRBJ2-1, the V gene TRBV27; 11 bases are a match to TRBD2. The sequencing sample was made of naive CD8+ T cells sorted from blood. The TCR comes from a man aged 25 to 40 in good health. The DNA of the CDR3 is TGTGCCAGCTCGGAGACTAGCGGGATGGCCTACAATGAGCAGTTCTTC. Encoded protein: CASSETSGMAYNEQFF.